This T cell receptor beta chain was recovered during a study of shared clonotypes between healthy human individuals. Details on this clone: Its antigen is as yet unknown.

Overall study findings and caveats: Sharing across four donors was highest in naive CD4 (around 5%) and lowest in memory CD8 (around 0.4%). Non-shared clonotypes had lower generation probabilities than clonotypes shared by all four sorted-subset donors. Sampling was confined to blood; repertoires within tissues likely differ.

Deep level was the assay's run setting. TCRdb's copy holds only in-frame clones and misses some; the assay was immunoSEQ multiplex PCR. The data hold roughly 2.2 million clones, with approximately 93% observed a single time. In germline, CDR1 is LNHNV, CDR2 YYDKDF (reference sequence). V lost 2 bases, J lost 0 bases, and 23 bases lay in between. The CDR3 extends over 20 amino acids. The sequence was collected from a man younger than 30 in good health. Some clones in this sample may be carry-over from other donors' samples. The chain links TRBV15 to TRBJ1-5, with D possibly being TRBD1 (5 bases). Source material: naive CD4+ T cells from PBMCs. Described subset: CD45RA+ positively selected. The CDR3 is CATSRPIGAQRGTSNQPQHF. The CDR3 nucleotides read TGTGCCACCAGCAGACCCATAGGGGCACAGAGGGGAACTAGCAATCAGCCCCAGCATTTT. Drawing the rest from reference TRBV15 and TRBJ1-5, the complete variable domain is DAMVIQNPRYQVTQFGKPVTLSCSQTLNHNVMYWYQQKSSQAPKLLFHYYDKDFNNEADTPDNFQSRRPNTSFCFLDIRSPGLGDTAMYLCATSRPIGAQRGTSNQPQHFGDGTRLSIL.